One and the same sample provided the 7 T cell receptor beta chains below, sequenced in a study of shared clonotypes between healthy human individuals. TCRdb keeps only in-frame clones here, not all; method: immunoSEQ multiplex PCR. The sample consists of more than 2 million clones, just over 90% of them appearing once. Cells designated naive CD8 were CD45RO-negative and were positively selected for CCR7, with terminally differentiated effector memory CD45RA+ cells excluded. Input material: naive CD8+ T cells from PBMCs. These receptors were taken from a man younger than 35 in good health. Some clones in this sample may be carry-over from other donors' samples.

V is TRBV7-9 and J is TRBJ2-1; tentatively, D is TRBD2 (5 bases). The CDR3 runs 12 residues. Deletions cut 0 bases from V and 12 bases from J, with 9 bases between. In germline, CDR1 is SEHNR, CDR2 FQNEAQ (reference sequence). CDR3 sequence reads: CASSLAKAGQFF. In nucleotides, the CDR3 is TGTGCCAGCAGCTTAGCGAAGGCGGGGCAGTTCTTC.

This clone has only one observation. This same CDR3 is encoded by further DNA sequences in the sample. The CDR3 DNA sequence: TGTGCCAGCAGCTTAGTGGGACAGGGAGGCAATGAGCAGTTCTTC. Translating it yields CASSLVGQGGNEQFF. The chain uses TRBV7-9 and TRBJ2-1; TRBD1 aligns across 9 bases. Per germline, CDR1 SEHNR and CDR2 FQNEAQ (reference sequence). The CDR3 spans 15 residues. J lost 6 bases, V lost 1 base, and 4 bases had no gene match.

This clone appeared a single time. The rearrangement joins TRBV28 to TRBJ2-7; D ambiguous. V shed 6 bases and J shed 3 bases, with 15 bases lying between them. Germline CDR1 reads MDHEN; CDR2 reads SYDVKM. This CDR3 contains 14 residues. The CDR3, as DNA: TGTGCCAGCAGCCCCCTTTTCGGCGGCTACGAGCAGTACTTC. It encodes CASSPLFGGYEQYF.

Here the CDR3 reads CASSSGTRGGRETQYF. The CDR3 DNA sequence: TGTGCCAGTAGTTCTGGGACACGCGGCGGGAGAGAGACCCAGTACTTC. V is TRBV19 and J is TRBJ2-5; D possibly corresponds to TRBD2 (7 bases). Germline V gene data show CDR1 as LNHDA and CDR2 as SQIVND (reference sequence). The CDR3 totals 16 residues. V was shortened by 5 bases and J by 4 bases, with 20 bases between the two germline ends.

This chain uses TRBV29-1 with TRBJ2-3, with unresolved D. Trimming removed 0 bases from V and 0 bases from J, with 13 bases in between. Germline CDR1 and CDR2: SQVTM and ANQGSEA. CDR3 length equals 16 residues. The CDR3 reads CSVEDLSWSSTDTQYF. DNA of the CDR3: TGCAGCGTTGAAGATCTATCGTGGTCTAGCACAGATACGCAGTATTTT.

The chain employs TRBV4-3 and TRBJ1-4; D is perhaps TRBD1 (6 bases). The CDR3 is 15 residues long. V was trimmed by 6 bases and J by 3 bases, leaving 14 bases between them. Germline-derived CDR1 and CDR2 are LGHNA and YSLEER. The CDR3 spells CASSIRGAANEKLFF. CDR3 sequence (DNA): TGCGCCAGCAGTATCCGGGGGGCGGCTAATGAAAAACTGTTTTTT.

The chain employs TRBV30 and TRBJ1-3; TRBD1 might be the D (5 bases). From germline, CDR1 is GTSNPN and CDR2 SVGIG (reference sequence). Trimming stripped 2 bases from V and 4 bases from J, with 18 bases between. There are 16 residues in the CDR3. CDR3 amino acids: CAWSSPHEGEGNTIYF. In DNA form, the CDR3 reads TGTGCCTGGAGTTCTCCGCATGAAGGGGAAGGAAACACCATATATTTT.